This T cell receptor (beta chain) was sequenced during a study of cytomegalovirus exposure and HLA in healthy donors (TCRdb year 2017). Turning to the overall study: An earlier analysis of 587 of the donors reported about 300 Gb of sequence data and 117 million unique TCR beta sequences obtained from about 179 million T cells. Around 320 gigabases of sequencing data and some 85 million unique TCR sequences were included in an early release covering several hundred HLA-typed donors. Of the roughly 400 genotyped donors, over 80% were placed in the genetic ancestry cluster associated with self-reported Caucasian donors. The study aimed to test whether cataloging public T cell receptors could reveal signatures of past pathogen exposure. The study profiled the T cell repertoires of some 610 subjects by immunosequencing and related them to cytomegalovirus serostatus. A separate validation cohort of 100 to 150 different subjects was used in addition to the approximately 700-subject first cohort. High-throughput TCR immunosequencing, statistical association of individual TCRs with disease status, and machine learning were combined to predict cytomegalovirus infection status. A later analysis re-examined previously published TCR beta repertoires from several hundred donors and added high-resolution HLA genotyping to investigate patterns of TCR occurrence. Rather than using new phenotypic data, the later analysis identified candidate immune exposures from TCR beta sequences and from how often those sequences occurred across donors. An earlier analysis of around 580 of the donors used high-throughput TCR beta sequencing to judge whether each TCR beta V gene segment behaved as functional or pseudogenic. Donor age, sex, ethnicity and CMV serostatus were compiled together with the repertoire data. In a later genetic analysis, genome-wide SNP genotypes for about 60% of the 666 donors were used, and that subset was treated as a discovery cohort. All discovery cohort repertoires had been generated using a single sequencing platform. Both class I and class II loci were covered by HLA typing, at four-digit resolution. Typing coverage varied by locus: about 620-640 donors for A, B, C, DRB1 and DQB1; roughly 510 for DQA1; more than 600 for DPA1; approximately 450 for DPB1. Four or five DR-DQ haplotypes were handled as single units for association and clustering because linkage in the cohort was strong. On average, roughly 250,000 unique TCR beta nucleotide sequences were sequenced per donor among fewer than 500 genotyped donors of the cohort, with approximately 18% of those sequences being non-productive. The paper's findings and limits, for the study overall: Presence/absence analyses assumed roughly uniform sequencing depth across donors, an assumption that may not hold. Some IMGT-functional V segments, including TRBV6-2 and TRBV6-3, could not be told apart with the 87-base-pair reads, so those segments were excluded. Because HLA typing was unavailable for some donors at each locus, only the typed subset was used in association tests. CMV serostatus was the only immune exposure information available for the cohort. According to a later analysis, parvovirus B19, influenza, CMV and Epstein-Barr virus appeared linked to several top co-occurrence clusters. A later analysis found that TCR association rates varied across HLA loci, with DRB1 alleles showing the most associated TCRs and HLA-C alleles the fewest. A cluster of highly shared sequence variants was judged likely to be a technical artifact of the sequencing pipeline. In a later analysis, HLA-associated TCR beta chains showed more clonal expansion and lower generation probabilities than non-associated chains that were equally common. In a later analysis, 15,000 to 20,000 TCR beta sequences were associated with specific HLA alleles at a false discovery rate of 0.05. In an earlier analysis of 587 of the donors, most TCR beta V segments appeared in productive rearrangements about 87% or about 30% of the time, broadly matching IMGT annotations. The authors suggested that the approach could potentially be extended to other disease states and immunological phenotypes. A total of 164 TCR beta chains were listed by the study as associated with cytomegalovirus. Compared with the approximately 670-donor mean, donors in an Asian-associated ancestry cluster had fewer N-insertions in productive TCRs, according to a later genetic analysis. The cohort was sequenced for TCR beta chains only, and without alpha or paired-chain data the features that could be detected were limited. The classifier was reported to diagnose cytomegalovirus status with high specificity and sensitivity in both the original and validation cohorts. While some public TCRs were present in many individuals, most TCR sequences turned up only very rarely across donors. A further reported finding was that TCR beta sequences accurately predicted the HLA-A and HLA-B alleles for most subjects in the first cohort. In a later genetic analysis, a missense DCLRE1C variant was associated with V-gene and J-gene trimming of TCR beta chains, and the association was replicated in an independent cohort. When HLA alleles, especially DR and DQ, strongly co-occurred, attributing TCR associations to individual alleles was difficult. In vitro tests confirmed that a few of the cytomegalovirus-associated TCR beta chains recognize cytomegalovirus antigens. Fewer than 20 rarely observed V segments, including chromosome 9 orphons, were excluded from the earlier analysis of approximately 500 of the donors because counts were too low. Correlated functional status among segregating V segments might be attributable to linkage disequilibrium, but an unknown experimental factor could not be ruled out. In a later analysis, most CMV-associated TCR beta chains were found to appear HLA-restricted, with HLA associations seemingly driven largely by CMV exposure.

The V end loses 5 bases and the J end loses 6 bases, and a stretch of 11 bases separates them. The germline V gene sets CDR1 to ENHRY and CDR2 to SYGVKD. The CDR3 spans 13 residues, from the cysteine through the phenylalanine. Here the CDR3 DNA is all that survives: 39 bases in frame from base 1. This clone has a single count. Which antigen it targets is not known. It has no much larger one-base neighbor in the sample; base qualities were not kept. The cohort consisted of 650 to 700 healthy bone marrow donors. At the time of sampling, all cohort members were nominally healthy, though unrecorded immune exposures were likely present. The donor tested CMV seronegative and was one of the 352 seronegative cohort members. Every donor gave a peripheral blood sample, and the peripheral blood mononuclear cells from that sample were used for TCR beta sequencing. The Qiagen DNeasy Blood Extraction Kit was used to extract genomic DNA from the blood cell samples.

Libraries were constructed by the immunoSEQ multiplex PCR assay. For the multiplex PCR, a mixture combining 60 forward primers for TCR Vbeta segments and 13 reverse primers for TCR Jbeta segments was used. A multiplex PCR assay on genomic DNA amplified the CDR3 region of rearranged TCR beta genes. The Illumina HiSeq System was used to sequence the amplified TCR beta libraries as 87-base-pair reads. From the authors' description of their analysis: A later analysis counted about 80 million unique TCR beta chains across the 690 or so repertoires, and 9 million to 14 million of these chains were shared by at least two donors. Raw reads were error-corrected and collapsed into unique sequences with a nearest-neighbor algorithm that merged closely related sequences to remove PCR and sequencing errors. V, D and J gene segments were assigned by aligning CDR3 sequences to IMGT reference sequences. Each retained sequence needed at least a six-nucleotide match to both a V gene segment and a J gene segment. Rearrangements were classified as productive when the CDR3 lacked stop codons and remained in frame with V and J, and all other rearrangements were classified as non-productive. Following IMGT convention, CDR3 was defined as the stretch from the second conserved V-encoded cysteine to the conserved J-encoded phenylalanine. The earlier analysis of some 540 of the donors excluded any sequence lacking an unambiguous match to a single V gene segment. In an earlier analysis of a few hundred of the donors, a V segment was called functional when productive rearrangements were above 56.7%, and segregating when the standard deviation between donors exceeded 5%. A statistical classification framework was built to diagnose cytomegalovirus status from the catalog of TCR beta chain sequences. In a later analysis, TCR nucleotide sequences were compared against IMGT/GENE-DB human TR gene sequences so that V and J genes could be assigned. Using the TCRdist pipeline, a later analysis assigned CDR3 sequences along with most-parsimonious VDJ recombination scenarios. In a later analysis, each TCR beta chain was defined by its CDR3 amino acid sequence together with its V-gene family, and reads without a unique V-gene family were excluded. In a later analysis, 450 to 600 highly shared, low-generation-probability nucleotide sequences were removed to address suspected cross-contamination and a sequencing artifact. In a later analysis, a clonal expansion index for each public chain was calculated from normalized within-repertoire ranks of inferred template counts. In a later analysis, generation probabilities were computed with a VDJ recombination model fitted to out-of-frame rearrangements, and the resulting probabilities were checked against IGoR. A later analysis scored TCR-TCR, TCR-HLA and TCR-CMV co-occurrence with hypergeometric tests, applying a repertoire-size bias correction to TCR pairs. False discovery rates were estimated in a later analysis by permuting HLA or CMV assignments 20 times. In a later analysis, co-occurring TCRs were grouped with DBSCAN, and TCRdist sequence similarity was added when clustering was performed within HLA-allele-positive subsets. Co-occurrence clustering excluded repertoires with fewer than 30,000 or more than 120,000 public chains, plus five with anomalous nucleotide sharing. In its TCRdb copy, this immuneACCESS table keeps in-frame sequences only and misses some clones. Where compared with another copy, unresolved V genes explain less than half of these, and the others have no known cause. V and J calls and clone size are those listed in that table; D and trimming were worked out from the DNA. The table for this sample lists 150,000 to 200,000 clones; roughly nine tenths of them were counted only once. The ten largest clones take up more than 0.2% of the sample.

The rearranged segments are TRBV10-3 and TRBJ1-5; a tentative D match to TRBD1 spans 5 bases. The TCR comes from a girl under three years old in good health and CMV-seronegative. Sequencing was performed on PBMCs. This receptor has the CDR3 CAISTPGGQPQHF. Here is the DNA: TGTGCCATCAGTACCCCGGGGGGTCAGCCCCAGCATTTT.